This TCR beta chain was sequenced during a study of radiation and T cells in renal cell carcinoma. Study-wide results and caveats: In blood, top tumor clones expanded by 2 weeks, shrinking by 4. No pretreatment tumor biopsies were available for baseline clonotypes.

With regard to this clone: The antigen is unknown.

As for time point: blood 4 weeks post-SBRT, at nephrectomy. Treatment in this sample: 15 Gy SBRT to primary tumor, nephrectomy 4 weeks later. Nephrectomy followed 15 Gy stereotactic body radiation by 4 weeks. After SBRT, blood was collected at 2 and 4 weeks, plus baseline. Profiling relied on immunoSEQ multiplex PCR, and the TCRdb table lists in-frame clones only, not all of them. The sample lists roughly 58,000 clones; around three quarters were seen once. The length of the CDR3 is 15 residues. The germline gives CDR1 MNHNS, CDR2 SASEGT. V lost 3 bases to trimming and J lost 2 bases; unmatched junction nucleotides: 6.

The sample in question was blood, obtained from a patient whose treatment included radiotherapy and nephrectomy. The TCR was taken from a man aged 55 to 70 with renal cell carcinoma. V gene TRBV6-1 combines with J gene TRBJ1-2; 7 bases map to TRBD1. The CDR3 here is CASSDPLTGNYGYTF. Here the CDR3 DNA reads TGTGCCAGCAGTGACCCCCTGACAGGGAACTATGGCTACACCTTC.